These T cell receptor beta chains were read from a single sample in a study of patients and donors after allogeneic stem cell transplantation. TCRdb fed the RT-PCR reads into MiXCR, producing one record per CDR3 protein. Found here are tens of thousands of distinct CDR3 sequences, 6.5% to 10% of them singletons; the top ten hold nearly 50%. Sequencing was done on a sample of blood, either unsorted or a sorted T cell fraction (not recorded which). The receptors stem from a human donor who was either an allogeneic HSCT recipient or a stem cell or donor lymphocyte infusion donor (not recorded which). It is not recorded whose cells these are; they may come from a transplant donor. Both conserved end residues are part of each CDR3. The D gene is left open where the match is weak. Size tells how often a clone was seen (once, few, many) or the class of an expanded clone, and some rows leave it out.

d_call clone_size j_call v_call cdr3_nt cdr3_aa
NA NA TRBJ2-5 TRBV10-1 TGCGCCAGCAGTGCTTCACGGTTGGAGACCCAGTACTTC CASSASRLETQYF
TRBD1 NA TRBJ1-1 TRBV3-1 TGTGCCAGCAGCCCGACAGGGGTCGATGACACTGAAGCTTTCTTT CASSPTGVDDTEAFF
NA many TRBJ1-4 TRBV5-1 TGCGCCAGCAGCCCGGAGGGGAGGGCTAATGAAAAACTGTTTTTT CASSPEGRANEKLFF
NA medium-sized TRBJ2-1 TRBV7-9 TGTGCCAGCAGCTTAGCGACCCGGGTTAACAATGAGCAGTTCTTC CASSLATRVNNEQFF
NA NA TRBJ1-3 TRBV9 TGTGCCAGCAGCCCGCCTGGCTCTGGAAACACCATATATTTT CASSPPGSGNTIYF
NA many TRBJ1-2 TRBV7-9 TGTGCCAGCAGCTCACCGGGGGGTGATGGCTACACCTTC CASSSPGGDGYTF
NA NA TRBJ1-1 TRBV7-9 TGTGCCAGCAGCTTAGGGGTAGGGTGGGGAAACACTGAAGCTTTCTTT CASSLGVGWGNTEAFF
NA few TRBJ2-3 TRBV19 TGTGCCAGTAAATCGTTCCGGACTAGCACAGATACGCAGTATTTT CASKSFRTSTDTQYF
NA few TRBJ1-5 TRBV6-2/TRBV6-3 TGTGCCAGCAGTTACGGGGAAGGGGGCAATCAGCCCCAGCATTTT CASSYGEGGNQPQHF
TRBD1 few TRBJ2-5 TRBV7-9 TGTGCCAGCATCCTCCCCTCAGCGACAGGGCAAGAGACCCAGTACTTC CASILPSATGQETQYF
TRBD2 few TRBJ2-7 TRBV18 TGTGCCAGCTCGAACCTAGCGGGGCTGCAGGGGCGCCCCTACGAGCAGTACTTC CASSNLAGLQGRPYEQYF
NA few TRBJ1-3 TRBV28 TGTGCCAGCAGTGAAGGTGGCAGTAATGGAAACACCATATATTTT CASSEGGSNGNTIYF
NA many TRBJ2-5 TRBV9 TGTGCCAGCAGCGTAGGGCAGCGAAAAGAGACCCAGTACTTC CASSVGQRKETQYF
NA few TRBJ2-3 TRBV7-9 TGTGCCAGCAGCCTACTACGCACAGATACGCAGTATTTT CASSLLRTDTQYF
NA NA TRBJ2-5 TRBV2 TGTGCCAGCAGTGTCTGGAGGGAAGAGACCCAGTACTTC CASSVWREETQYF
NA few TRBJ2-3 TRBV6-2/TRBV6-3 TGTGCCAGCAAAAACCAGGGAAGAACAGATACGCAGTATTTT CASKNQGRTDTQYF
NA medium-sized TRBJ2-1 TRBV5-1 TGCGCCAGCAGCTTGGAAGGGTCAAGCTCCTACAATGAGCAGTTCTTC CASSLEGSSSYNEQFF
NA few TRBJ1-2 TRBV7-9 TGTGCCAGCAGCCTCCGAGCCTTCTATGGCTACACCTTC CASSLRAFYGYTF
NA hyperexpanded TRBJ1-6 TRBV28 TGTGCCAGCCAACCCCTCCACGACCCGAATTCACCCCTCCACTTT CASQPLHDPNSPLHF
TRBD2 NA TRBJ2-3 TRBV2 TGTGCCAGCAGCCTGGGACTAGCAAGCACAGATACGCAGTATTTT CASSLGLASTDTQYF
TRBD1 many TRBJ1-3 TRBV29-1 TGCAGCGTTGTTCAGGGGGCGAGAAACACCATATATTTT CSVVQGARNTIYF
TRBD1 NA TRBJ1-5 TRBV7-2 TGTGCCAGCAGTTTCACAGGGGGCGGCAATCAGCCCCAGCATTTT CASSFTGGGNQPQHF
TRBD2 NA TRBJ2-2 TRBV5-1 TGCGCCAGCAGCTTCCCGCTAGCGGGGGACCCGAACACCGGGGAGCCGTTTTTT CASSFPLAGDPNTGEPFF
NA NA TRBJ2-5 TRBV7-9 TGTGCCAGCAGCTTAGGACTTTCGAAAGAGACCCAGTACTTC CASSLGLSKETQYF
NA few TRBJ1-2 TRBV18 TGTGCCAGCTCCGACGACGGTAACTATGGCTACACCTTC CASSDDGNYGYTF
NA many TRBJ2-5 TRBV7-9 TGTGCCAGCAGCTTAGCGCAAAGGGGTTGGAAAGAGACCCAGTACTTC CASSLAQRGWKETQYF